These T cell receptor beta chains were read from a single sample in a study of Ad26.COV2.S vaccination and SARS-CoV-2 variants. Using immunoSEQ multiplex PCR, the repertoire was profiled, and TCRdb retains in-frame clones only, with some absent. Found here are about 400,000 clones, around 92% of them singletons; the top ten hold less than 2%. This specimen consisted of peripheral blood, obtained in a trial of Ad26.COV2.S vaccine versus placebo. The receptors here all came from a person between 18 and 65 years old who received the Ad26.COV2.S COVID-19 vaccine or a placebo. CDR3s include the opening cysteine and the closing phenylalanine or tryptophan. The D gene is left open where the match is weak. Size values are once, few and many counts, or a class for expanded clones, and some rows have none.

V gene,clone size,J gene,D gene,CDR3 DNA,CDR3 protein
TRBV28,-,TRBJ2-3,TRBD2,TGTGCCAGCAGTTTAGGGGGAGGGAAGACAGATACGCAGTATTTT,CASSLGGGKTDTQYF
TRBV9,-,TRBJ2-1,TRBD2,TGTGCCAGCAGCGTCCAGGGACTAGCGGGGTTTCTGGGGGAGCAGTTCTTC,CASSVQGLAGFLGEQFF
TRBV9,-,TRBJ1-4,-,TGTGCCAGCAGCGGGAGTGGTATTTTACGTGAAAAACTGTTTTTT,CASSGSGILREKLFF
TRBV5-4,-,TRBJ1-6,-,TGTGCCAGCAGCTTGGGATCCCGGGACCCACCCCTCCACTTT,CASSLGSRDPPLHF
TRBV30,-,TRBJ1-2,-,TGTGCCTGGGGGAGAGGGCAGGGGTTCGGAACAAACTATGGCTACACCTTC,CAWGRGQGFGTNYGYTF
TRBV4-3,-,TRBJ1-5,TRBD1,TGCGCCAGCAGCCGCAGATTGACAGGGGATCAGCCCCAGCATTTT,CASSRRLTGDQPQHF
TRBV7-9,-,TRBJ2-7,TRBD2,TGTGCCAGCAGCGGCTTAGCGGGGGGGATCTACGAGCAGTACTTC,CASSGLAGGIYEQYF
TRBV5-1,-,TRBJ2-5,TRBD2,TGCGCCAGCAGCTTGACGGCTAGCGGGAGTAGCGAGACCCAGTACTTC,CASSLTASGSSETQYF
TRBV28,-,TRBJ1-4,-,TGTGCCAGCATGAGCGGGGGGCGTAATGAAAAACTGTTTTTT,CASMSGGRNEKLFF
TRBV5-1,-,TRBJ2-7,TRBD1,TGCGCCAGCAGCTTGACTGGGACAGGGCATATCTCCTACGAGCAGTACTTC,CASSLTGTGHISYEQYF
TRBV9,once,TRBJ1-1,TRBD1,TGTGCCAGCAGCCCGAGGGGACAGGTGAACACTGAAGCTTTCTTT,CASSPRGQVNTEAFF
TRBV12-3/TRBV12-4,-,TRBJ2-7,-,TGTGCCCCCCCAGGGACCAGCTACGAGCAGTACTTC,CAPPGTSYEQYF
TRBV30,-,TRBJ1-2,-,TGTGCCTGGACCCCCGACAGCAAACTTAACTATGGCTACACCTTC,CAWTPDSKLNYGYTF
TRBV6-5,-,TRBJ1-1,-,TGTGCCAGCAGGGGGACGACTGGGGGACTCACTGAAGCTTTCTTT,CASRGTTGGLTEAFF
TRBV3-1/TRBV3-2,-,TRBJ1-6,-,TGTGCCAGCAGCCAAGTCCCGGTTGACACCGTCTATAATTCACCCCTCCACTTT,CASSQVPVDTVYNSPLHF
TRBV7-9,few,TRBJ2-7,-,TGTGCCAGCTTGGGAGGCTTCTCCTACGAGCAGTACTTC,CASLGGFSYEQYF
TRBV30,once,TRBJ1-1,-,TGTGCCTGGAGTGCACAGCCGAACACTGAAGCTTTCTTT,CAWSAQPNTEAFF
TRBV9,-,TRBJ2-1,-,TGTGCCAGCAGCGTAGGCATCTACAATGAGCAGTTCTTC,CASSVGIYNEQFF
TRBV3-1/TRBV3-2,-,TRBJ1-1,-,TGTGCCAGCAGCCAAGGTTTAGCAACGAACACTGAAGCTTTCTTT,CASSQGLATNTEAFF
TRBV18,-,TRBJ1-1,-,TGTGCCAGCTCACCGGTTGTCATGGTCCCTGAAGCTTTCTTT,CASSPVVMVPEAFF
TRBV6-2/TRBV6-3,-,TRBJ2-7,-,TGTGCCAGCAGTCACCACGGACAGATAAGCTCCTACGAGCAGTACTTC,CASSHHGQISSYEQYF
TRBV29-1,-,TRBJ2-5,-,TGCAGCGTCGCCGCCGACAGTCAAGAGACCCAGTACTTC,CSVAADSQETQYF
TRBV18,-,TRBJ2-1,-,TGTGCCAGCGCAGCTCGGGCTCCCGATTACAATGAGCAGTTCTTC,CASAARAPDYNEQFF
TRBV28,-,TRBJ2-2,-,TGTGCCAGCACGCCGCAATGGACCGGGGAGCTGTTTTTT,CASTPQWTGELFF
TRBV19,-,TRBJ1-2,-,TGTGCCAGTAGTCCTTTCTTAGGGCCCCATGGCTACACCTTC,CASSPFLGPHGYTF
TRBV10-1,-,TRBJ2-3,-,TGCGCCAGCGGGACTGCTAGCACAGATACGCAGTATTTT,CASGTASTDTQYF
TRBV5-1,-,TRBJ1-2,-,TGCGCCAGCAGCTTGCGGGATGCGAGCGGCTACACCTTC,CASSLRDASGYTF
TRBV5-1,-,TRBJ2-7,-,TGCGCCAGCAGCCCCGGCCTGCTTTGGGGGTACTACGAGCAGTACTTC,CASSPGLLWGYYEQYF
TRBV5-8,-,TRBJ2-1,-,TGTGCCAGCAGCAGCGGACAGAGGGCCCCCAATGAGCAGTTCTTC,CASSSGQRAPNEQFF
TRBV20-1,-,TRBJ1-5,-,TGCAGTGCCGACAATCAGCCCCAGCATTTT,CSADNQPQHF
TRBV5-1,-,TRBJ2-6,-,TGCGCCAGCAGCTTGGGCACAACAGTATCTGGGGCCAACGTCCTGACTTTC,CASSLGTTVSGANVLTF
TRBV15,-,TRBJ2-7,-,TGTGCCACCAGCAGCCCGCTTAATTCCGAGCAGTACTTC,CATSSPLNSEQYF
TRBV6-6,-,TRBJ2-1,TRBD1,TGTGCCAGCCTAAGGGGACAGGGTTTCTATGAGCAGTTCTTC,CASLRGQGFYEQFF
TRBV19,-,TRBJ1-6,-,TGTGCCAGTAGTACCCCGGGACTCTCTAATTCACCCCTCCACTTT,CASSTPGLSNSPLHF
TRBV3-1/TRBV3-2,-,TRBJ2-7,-,TGTGCCAGCAGCCTTGGTAGCTCCTACGAGCAGTACTTC,CASSLGSSYEQYF
TRBV6-6,-,TRBJ2-1,-,TGTGCCAGCAACAACGGAAGGGGTCCCTACAATGAGCAGTTCTTC,CASNNGRGPYNEQFF
TRBV6-2/TRBV6-3,once,TRBJ1-3,-,TGTGCCAGCAGTTACTATGGAAACACCATATATTTT,CASSYYGNTIYF
TRBV30,once,TRBJ2-5,-,TGTGCCTGGAGTGTTACAGGGTTTGAGACCCAGTACTTC,CAWSVTGFETQYF
TRBV6-5,-,TRBJ2-1,-,TGTGCCAGCAGTTACGACGGCCCCCCCAATGAGCAGTTCTTC,CASSYDGPPNEQFF
TRBV6-5,once,TRBJ2-7,-,TGTGCCAGCAGCCGAATCCGGGACGCCCTATTGGAGCAGTACTTC,CASSRIRDALLEQYF
TRBV7-9,-,TRBJ1-2,-,TGTGCCAGCAGCTGGACGGACTATGGCTACACCTTC,CASSWTDYGYTF
TRBV18,-,TRBJ1-4,-,TGTGCCAGCTCACCAGGGGTGGGTGAAAAACTGTTTTTT,CASSPGVGEKLFF
TRBV18,-,TRBJ1-1,-,TGTGCCAGCTCACCCCGGGGGTCGAATTGGGACACTGAAGCTTTCTTT,CASSPRGSNWDTEAFF
TRBV14,-,TRBJ2-3,TRBD2,TGTGCCAGCAGCCCTCGGACTAGCGGGGCCAGCACAGATACGCAGTATTTT,CASSPRTSGASTDTQYF
TRBV27,-,TRBJ1-2,TRBD1,TGTGCCAGCAGTTTATGGGGACAGGGACGTTCCTACTATGGCTACACCTTC,CASSLWGQGRSYYGYTF
TRBV27,-,TRBJ1-1,TRBD1,TGTGCCAGCATCAAACAGGGGTCGGGGAACACTGAAGCTTTCTTT,CASIKQGSGNTEAFF
TRBV7-6,few,TRBJ1-6,-,TGTGCCAGCAGCTTAGGGGATAAGTCCTATAATTCACCCCTCCACTTT,CASSLGDKSYNSPLHF
TRBV14,-,TRBJ2-1,-,TGTGCCAGCAGCCCTCAGACGTCATCAGGGCGGGTCAATGAGCAGTTCTTC,CASSPQTSSGRVNEQFF
TRBV9,-,TRBJ2-3,TRBD2,TGTGCCAGCAGCGTAGCGAGGACTAGCGGGGGGGGAAGCACAGATACGCAGTATTTT,CASSVARTSGGGSTDTQYF
TRBV21-1,few,TRBJ2-7,-,TGTGCCAGCAGCAAAGAGGTGGCAGGGGGTCGTTACGAGCAGTACTTC,CASSKEVAGGRYEQYF
TRBV18,once,TRBJ1-4,-,TGTGCCAGCTCGCGATCCCCTCGGGCCGCTAATGAAAAACTGTTTTTT,CASSRSPRAANEKLFF
TRBV7-9,-,TRBJ1-2,-,TGTGCCAGCAGCCCCTCCCCTGAGGGGCCCTATGGCTACACCTTC,CASSPSPEGPYGYTF
TRBV4-3,-,TRBJ1-6,-,TGCGCCAGCAGCCAAGATTTGGGAGGGGTGGGCCATTCACCCCTCCACTTT,CASSQDLGGVGHSPLHF
TRBV7-2,-,TRBJ1-1,-,TGTGCCAGCAGCGATTATGTAGGGTCCACTGAAGCTTTCTTT,CASSDYVGSTEAFF
TRBV25-1,-,TRBJ2-5,-,TGTGCCAGCAGTGACCCACACCATGTCCAAGAGACCCAGTACTTC,CASSDPHHVQETQYF
TRBV11-3,-,TRBJ2-7,TRBD1,TGTGCCAGCAGCTCCGGGACAGGGGGCTCCTACGAGCAGTACTTC,CASSSGTGGSYEQYF
TRBV11-2,-,TRBJ2-5,-,TGTGCCAGCAGCTTAGTGGGCGGTTTATTGGAGACCCAGTACTTC,CASSLVGGLLETQYF